The 3 T cell receptor beta chains given below trace back to one sample, sequenced in a study of T cells in Graves' hyperthyroidism and ophthalmopathy. It was RNA transcripts that yielded the amplified TCR beta CDR3 regions. First-round RT-PCR targeting the TCR CDR3 was performed with the HTBI primer set. TCRdb passed the multiplex PCR reads through MiXCR, listing each CDR3 protein once. The table lists fewer than 350,000 distinct CDR3 sequences, 12% to 15% of them singletons, with about 30% in the top ten. Specimen: blood. The receptors were gathered from a woman aged 45-59 years with Graves' hyperthyroidism that later progressed to Graves' ophthalmopathy.

In this sample, this clonotype turned up many times. This chain joins TRBV6-1 and TRBJ2-2, with D possibly matching TRBD1 (6 bases). CDR1 and CDR2 (germline): MNHNS, SASEGT. The CDR3 is 17 amino acids. Trimming pared 6 bases from V and 0 bases from J, leaving 17 bases between. The CDR3 nucleotides are TGTGCCAGCAGCAACTCCGGACAGACCGCGAACACCGGGGAGCTGTTTTTT. It is translated as CASSNSGQTANTGELFF.

This clonotype was counted at least ten times. CDR3 sequence: CASNQGETEAFF. The CDR3 DNA reads as TGTGCCAGCAACCAAGGCGAGACTGAAGCTTTCTTT. The chain carries TRBV28 and TRBJ1-1, with D hard to call. Trimming pared 7 bases from V and 5 bases from J, leaving 11 bases between. The CDR3 is 12 amino acids. CDR1 MDHEN and CDR2 SYDVKM come from the germline V gene.

V usage is TRBV20-1 and J usage is TRBJ2-1, with 9 positions matching TRBD2. The germline CDR1 and CDR2 sequences are DFQATT and SNEGSKA (reference sequence). CDR3 length: 19 amino acids. Losses at the gene ends were 0 bases for V and 2 bases for J; bases not matched to a gene: 14. The CDR3 DNA sequence: TGCAGTGCTAGAGATAGGGCTAGCGGGACCTGGGTAACCTACAATGAGCAGTTCTTC. This encodes CSARDRASGTWVTYNEQFF.